The 5 T cell receptor beta chains listed next were all sequenced from one sample in a study of OX40 agonist ivuxolimab in advanced cancers. TCRdb's copy holds only in-frame clones and misses some; the assay was immunoSEQ multiplex PCR. The data contain more than 65,000 clones, roughly 90% of them singletons. The sequencing here drew on CD4+ or CD8+ T cells sorted from blood, taken in a trial of the OX40 agonist ivuxolimab. These receptors were taken from an adult with an advanced solid tumor such as melanoma, head and neck, liver or kidney cancer.

The chain couples TRBV7-8 to TRBJ2-1; D not resolved. This CDR3 region has 16 residues. Germline values: CDR1 SGHVS, CDR2 FQNEAQ. Trimming took off 2 bases at V and 0 bases at J, with 11 bases between the two ends. CDR3: CASSLLPTPSYNEQFF. CDR3 nucleotides: TGTGCCAGCAGCTTACTACCGACCCCCTCCTACAATGAGCAGTTCTTC.

This rearrangement joins TRBV11-3 to TRBJ1-2, with no clear D. Trimming took off 5 bases at V and 2 bases at J, with 9 bases between the two ends. The CDR3 consists of 13 residues. Germline V gene lookup returns CDR1 SGHNT and CDR2 YENEEA. DNA of the CDR3: TGTGCCAGCAGCCCTCTTCAGAACTATGGCTACACCTTC. This codes for CASSPLQNYGYTF.

CDR3 bases: TGTGCCAGCAGTTTGGGTGGGAGTTTACAAGAGACCCAGTACTTC. Protein sequence: CASSLGGSLQETQYF. The gene calls are TRBV28 and TRBJ2-5, with D perhaps TRBD2 (5 bases). The CDR3 is 15 residues long. V was clipped by 3 bases and J by 2 bases, with 13 bases between them. Per germline, CDR1 MDHEN and CDR2 SYDVKM.

The chain combines TRBV18 with TRBJ1-3; D possibly corresponds to TRBD1 (6 bases). The germline CDR1 and CDR2 sequences are KGHSH and LQKENI. V lost 5 bases and J 3 bases, leaving 14 bases between the germline ends. The CDR3 contains 15 residues. The CDR3 here is CASSSNTGSGNTIYF. As DNA, the CDR3 is TGTGCCAGCTCATCGAATACAGGGAGTGGAAACACCATATATTTT.

This rearrangement joins TRBV7-9 to TRBJ1-1; D not certain. CDR1 and CDR2 (germline): SEHNR, FQNEAQ (reference sequence). CDR3 size: 13 residues. V shed 1 base and J shed 0 bases, with 3 bases lying between them. The DNA of the CDR3 is TGTGCCAGCAGCTTAGTGGTGAACACTGAAGCTTTCTTT. Protein product: CASSLVVNTEAFF.